This entry lists 26 T cell receptor beta chains sequenced from one sample in a study of T cells expressing NK-cell markers. TCRdb reprocessed the 5' RACE reads and reports one entry per CDR3 protein, with no DNA. Recorded for this sample: 150,000 or so distinct CDR3 sequences. Sequenced material: blood T cells: a sorted CD56 or NKG2C T cell subset, CD4+ or CD8+ T cells, or bulk PBMC T cells (not recorded which). The receptors originated from a woman between 45 and 65 years old in good health.

The V and J genes are TRBV20-1 and TRBJ2-1; the D gene TCRdb calls, TRBD2, cannot be checked with no DNA. CDR1 is DFQATT and CDR2 is SNEGSKA in the germline V gene (reference sequence). The CDR3 runs 16 residues. CDR3 sequence: CSARDGFGPSYNEQFF.

This chain links TRBV7-9 with TRBJ2-1; there is no DNA to check the TCRdb D call of TRBD1. The CDR3 is 15 residues long. Germline V gene sequence: CDR1 SEHNR, CDR2 FQNEAQ (reference sequence). Here the CDR3 reads CASSLVGAGDNEQFF. Complete variable domain (other parts from reference TRBV7-9 and TRBJ2-1): DTGVSQNPRHKITKRGQNVTFRCDPISEHNRLYWYRQTLGQGPEFLTYFQNEAQLEKSRLLSDRFSAERPKGSFSTLEIQRTEQGDSAMYLCASSLVGAGDNEQFFGPGTRLTVL.

V is TRBV15 and J is TRBJ1-5. The CDR3 has 16 amino acids. CDR1 LNHNV and CDR2 YYDKDF come from the germline V gene (reference sequence). CDR3 sequence: CATSRDLTLDNQPQHF.

This chain connects TRBV5-6 to TRBJ2-1; TCRdb picks TRBD1, but there is no DNA to check that call. Germline lookup yields CDR1 SGHDT and CDR2 YYEEEE. The length of the CDR3 is 14 residues. The CDR3 protein is CASSGGGGPYEQFF.

The chain has TRBV7-9 and TRBJ2-3; TCRdb designates TRBD2, a call that cannot be tested without DNA. Germline values: CDR1 SEHNR, CDR2 FQNEAQ (reference sequence). The CDR3 runs 15 residues. The CDR3 here is CASSQLGPYTDTQYF.

The rearrangement links TRBV4-1 to TRBJ2-1. The CDR3 consists of 13 residues. CDR1 and CDR2 (germline): MGHRA, YSYEKL. CDR3: CASSRDSLHDQFF.

J is TRBJ1-5 and V is TRBV6-5; without DNA, the TCRdb call of TRBD1 cannot be checked. The CDR3 extends over 13 amino acids. CDR1 is MNHEY and CDR2 is SVGAGI in the germline V gene. The CDR3 loop is CACGTGYNQPQHF.

The chain is built from TRBV7-9 and TRBJ2-3; there is no DNA to check the TCRdb D call of TRBD2. This CDR3 region has 16 residues. Germline lookup yields CDR1 SEHNR and CDR2 FQNEAQ (reference sequence). The CDR3 loop reads CASSSKLARDTDTQYF.

The chain carries TRBV24-1 and TRBJ2-7. Germline CDR1 is KGHDR and CDR2 is SFDVKD. This CDR3 is 11 amino acids long. The CDR3 loop is CATSDFYEQYF.

The chain uses TRBV7-6 and TRBJ2-1. Per the germline V gene, CDR1 is SGHVS and CDR2 is FNYEAQ. CDR3 length equals 16 residues. The CDR3 reads CASSLAAEDSYNEQFF.

V gene TRBV20-1 combines with J gene TRBJ2-1; TCRdb calls TRBD1, which cannot be checked without DNA. This CDR3 has 15 amino acids. Germline CDR1 and CDR2: DFQATT and SNEGSKA (reference sequence). CDR3 loop: CSARQRGQIYNEQFF.

The chain uses TRBV7-9 and TRBJ2-7; the D call of TRBD2 rests on TCRdb alone, since no DNA is present to check it. This CDR3 comprises 17 residues. Germline loops: CDR1 SEHNR, CDR2 FQNEAQ (reference sequence). This chain's CDR3 is CASRPEGGSWGYVEQYF.

V is TRBV24-1 and J is TRBJ2-1. The CDR3 is made up of 13 amino acids. Germline CDR1 is KGHDR and CDR2 is SFDVKD. The CDR3 protein is CATRNSLYNEQFF.

The rearrangement links TRBV4-1 to TRBJ2-7; with no DNA, the TCRdb D assignment of TRBD2 cannot be verified. Germline V gene data show CDR1 as MGHRA and CDR2 as YSYEKL. CDR3 length: 16 residues. This chain's CDR3 is CASSQAARLSSYEQYF.

This chain links TRBV11-2 with TRBJ1-3; TCRdb's D call of TRBD1 is untestable without DNA. The CDR3 runs 19 residues. Germline-derived CDR1 and CDR2 are SGHAT and FQNNGV. The CDR3 spells CASSLEVDRGMFSGNTIYF.

CDR3 residues: CASSQEGLANYEQYF. The chain is built from TRBV4-1 and TRBJ2-7; TCRdb's assignment of TRBD2 cannot be checked, as there is no DNA. CDR3 size: 15 residues. Germline loops: CDR1 MGHRA, CDR2 YSYEKL.

This chain links TRBV12-3 or TRBV12-4 with TRBJ2-7; the D call from TCRdb, TRBD1, cannot be confirmed without DNA. The CDR3 length is 14 residues. The CDR3 is CASSPVGAGYEQYF.

V gene TRBV3-1 combines with J gene TRBJ2-1; no DNA is available, so the TRBD1 call from TCRdb remains unchecked. The V gene's germline CDR1 is LGHDT and CDR2 YNNKEL (reference sequence). This CDR3 has 15 amino acids. Here the CDR3 reads CASSPALRGGNEQFF.

This chain connects TRBV7-9 to TRBJ2-5. Germline V gene sequence: CDR1 SEHNR, CDR2 FQNEAQ (reference sequence). This CDR3 is 14 amino acids long. The chain's CDR3 is CASSLLGSQETQYF. The full variable domain, in which reference TRBV7-9 and TRBJ2-5 provide the parts outside the CDR3, is DTGVSQNPRHKITKRGQNVTFRCDPISEHNRLYWYRQTLGQGPEFLTYFQNEAQLEKSRLLSDRFSAERPKGSFSTLEIQRTEQGDSAMYLCASSLLGSQETQYFGPGTRLLVL.

The chain uses TRBV4-1 and TRBJ2-1; TCRdb designates TRBD1, a call that cannot be tested without DNA. Germline-derived CDR1 and CDR2 are MGHRA and YSYEKL. The length of the CDR3 is 15 residues. The CDR3 region is CASSQDRGPYNEQFF.

The genes are TRBV7-9 and TRBJ2-3; TCRdb's D gene call, TRBD2, goes unchecked for lack of DNA. This CDR3 spans 18 amino acids. Germline-derived CDR1 and CDR2 are SEHNR and FQNEAQ (reference sequence). The CDR3: CASSLGLAGGGGTDTQYF.

The chain joins TRBV12-3 or TRBV12-4 to TRBJ2-1; TCRdb gives TRBD2 as the D gene, but with no DNA this cannot be confirmed. This CDR3 comprises 21 residues. The CDR3 sequence: CASSFAPGGTSGRSSYNEQFF.

This rearrangement joins TRBV13 to TRBJ2-7; TCRdb's D call, TRBD1, is unchecked because there is no DNA. CDR3 length: 16 amino acids. The germline gives CDR1 PRHDT, CDR2 FYEKMQ (reference sequence). The CDR3 region is CASSLGGTGVEYEQYF.

The chain carries TRBV7-9 and TRBJ2-2; no DNA is available, so the TRBD1 call from TCRdb remains unchecked. Germline-derived CDR1 and CDR2 are SEHNR and FQNEAQ (reference sequence). CDR3 length: 16 residues. CDR3 in amino acids: CASSFPQGANTGELFF. Full variable domain (outside the CDR3, taken from reference TRBV7-9 and TRBJ2-2): DTGVSQNPRHKITKRGQNVTFRCDPISEHNRLYWYRQTLGQGPEFLTYFQNEAQLEKSRLLSDRFSAERPKGSFSTLEIQRTEQGDSAMYLCASSFPQGANTGELFFGEGSRLTVL.

V and J are TRBV15 and TRBJ1-2; TCRdb picks TRBD1, but there is no DNA to check that call. CDR1 LNHNV and CDR2 YYDKDF come from the germline V gene (reference sequence). The CDR3 consists of 15 residues. CDR3 in amino acids: CATSRDRGQGPGYTF. The full variable domain, rest sourced from reference TRBV15 and TRBJ1-2, is DAMVIQNPRYQVTQFGKPVTLSCSQTLNHNVMYWYQQKSSQAPKLLFHYYDKDFNNEADTPDNFQSRRPNTSFCFLDIRSPGLGDTAMYLCATSRDRGQGPGYTFGSGTRLTVV.

This chain joins TRBV27 and TRBJ2-7. Germline assignment: CDR1 MNHEY and CDR2 SMNVEV (reference sequence). The CDR3 extends over 14 amino acids. CDR3 protein: CATTPRRDSYEQYF.